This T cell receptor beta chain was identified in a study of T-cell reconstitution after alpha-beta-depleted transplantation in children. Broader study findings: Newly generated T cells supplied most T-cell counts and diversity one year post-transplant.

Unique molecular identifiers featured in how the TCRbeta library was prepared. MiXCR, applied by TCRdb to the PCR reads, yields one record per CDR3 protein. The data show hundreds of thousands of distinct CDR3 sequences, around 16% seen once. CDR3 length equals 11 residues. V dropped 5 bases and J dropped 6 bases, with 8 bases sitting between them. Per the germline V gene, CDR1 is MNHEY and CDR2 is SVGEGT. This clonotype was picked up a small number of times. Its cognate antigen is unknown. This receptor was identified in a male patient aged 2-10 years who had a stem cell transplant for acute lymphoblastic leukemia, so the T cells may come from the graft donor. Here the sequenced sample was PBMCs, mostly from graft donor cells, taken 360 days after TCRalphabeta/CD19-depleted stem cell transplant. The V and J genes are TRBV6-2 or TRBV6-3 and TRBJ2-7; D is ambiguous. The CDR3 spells CASSRRGEQYF. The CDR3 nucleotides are TGTGCCAGCAGTCGCCGAGGCGAGCAGTACTTC.